The 30 T cell receptor beta chains in this list originate from one sample, sequenced in a study of blood T cell repertoires in COVID-19. Only in-frame clones appear in the TCRdb table, and some are missing; sequencing was by immunoSEQ multiplex PCR. The sample consists of roughly 38,000 clones, roughly 78% of them appearing once. Sequenced sample: peripheral blood. The source of these receptors is a man aged 60 to 75 with acute or convalescent COVID-19.

This clone has just a few counts. The rearrangement uses TRBV24-1 and TRBJ2-1, with a possible D match to TRBD2 (5 bases). This CDR3 comprises 15 residues. Germline CDR1 KGHDR, CDR2 SFDVKD. V gave up 0 bases and J gave up 8 bases, with 13 bases separating them. Here the CDR3 reads CATSDLSYRTDEQFF. The CDR3 DNA reads TGTGCCACCAGTGATTTGAGTTATAGGACTGATGAGCAGTTCTTC.

The gene calls are TRBV11-2 and TRBJ2-5, with 7 bases aligning to TRBD1. Germline V CDR1 and CDR2: SGHAT, FQNNGV. The CDR3 contains 19 residues. V lost 1 base, J lost 0 bases, and 14 bases stayed unmatched. DNA for the CDR3: TGTGCCAGCAGCTTAGGGATACAAGGGGGCGGGCCGTACCAAGAGACCCAGTACTTC. Encoded protein: CASSLGIQGGGPYQETQYF.

The gene calls are TRBV29-1 and TRBJ1-5, with 11 positions matching TRBD1. Trimming removed 6 bases from V and 7 bases from J; junction bases left unmatched: 2. Germline lookup yields CDR1 SQVTM and CDR2 ANQGSEA. This CDR3 contains 12 residues. CDR3 protein: CSVRDRGQPQHF. DNA for the CDR3: TGCAGCGTCCGGGACAGGGGGCAGCCCCAGCATTTT.

V gene TRBV10-3 combines with J gene TRBJ1-2; 7 bases fit TRBD1. V shed 0 bases and J 7 bases; nucleotides not matched to a gene: 5. The CDR3 loop spans 14 amino acids. CDR1 ENHRY and CDR2 SYGVKD come from the germline V gene. CDR3 sequence (DNA): TGTGCCATCAGTGAGTCCGACAGGGCCGGTGGCTACACCTTC. It encodes CAISESDRAGGYTF.

The CDR3 loop is CASSPVDTNNEQFF. Here the CDR3 DNA reads TGTGCCAGCAGCCCAGTGGACACTAACAATGAGCAGTTCTTC. The chain recombines TRBV7-9 with TRBJ2-1; D is possibly TRBD1 (5 bases). The germline CDR1 and CDR2 sequences are SEHNR and FQNEAQ (reference sequence). This CDR3 is built from 14 residues. Between the trimmed V and J ends, which lost 5 bases and 5 bases, there was a span of 13 bases.

The J gene is TRBJ1-5, the V gene TRBV7-2; no clear D. The V end lost 3 bases, the J end lost 4 bases, and 10 bases lay between the germline ends. CDR1 and CDR2 (germline): SGHTA, FQGNSA. The CDR3 runs to 14 residues. The CDR3 region is CASSFGSANQPQHF. The CDR3 DNA sequence: TGTGCCAGCAGCTTCGGGTCAGCTAATCAGCCCCAGCATTTT.

In its sample, this clone was seen many times. This sequence joins TRBV7-8 and TRBJ2-3; 9 nucleotides agree with TRBD1. The CDR3 has 14 residues. V shed 10 bases and J 2 bases; nucleotides not matched to a gene: 7. From germline, CDR1 is SGHVS and CDR2 FQNEAQ. CDR3 sequence reads: CATTGGTLTDTQYF. DNA for the CDR3: TGTGCCACCACAGGGGGCACGCTCACAGATACGCAGTATTTT.

The V call is TRBV27, the J call TRBJ1-5, with 8 nucleotides matching TRBD1. V shed 6 bases and J 6 bases; nucleotides not matched to a gene: 7. The germline V gene has CDR1 MNHEY and CDR2 SMNVEV (reference sequence). The CDR3 runs 14 residues. The chain's CDR3 is CASRRTGRAQPQHF. CDR3 bases: TGTGCCAGCAGACGGACAGGGCGGGCTCAGCCCCAGCATTTT.

This clone was picked up one time. V gene TRBV5-5 combines with J gene TRBJ2-7; D possibly corresponds to TRBD2 (5 bases). Germline-derived CDR1 and CDR2 are SGHKS and YYEKEE (reference sequence). V was shortened by 4 bases and J by 3 bases, with 17 bases between the two germline ends. The CDR3 covers 15 residues. CDR3: CASSPRTGKGYEQYF. The CDR3 DNA sequence: TGTGCCAGCAGCCCCAGGACGGGGAAGGGCTACGAGCAGTACTTC.

A few counts support this clone. The chain links TRBV6-5 to TRBJ1-3; 7 nucleotides line up with TRBD1. The junction had 6 bases not matched to a gene; V was cut back by 0 bases and J by 7 bases. Germline-derived CDR1 and CDR2 are MNHEY and SVGAGI. The CDR3 is made up of 15 amino acids. CDR3 bases: TGTGCCAGCAGTTACTCGAAGGGGGCCGTTAACACCATATATTTT. It encodes CASSYSKGAVNTIYF.

This clone was seen just once. This sample also contains other DNA sequences that code for the same CDR3. The chain links TRBV11-3 to TRBJ2-1; 10 bases are a match to TRBD2. Per germline, CDR1 SGHNT and CDR2 YENEEA. The CDR3 sequence is 16 residues long. After removal of 1 base from V and 2 bases from J, the junction contained 2 bases not matched to a gene. The CDR3, as DNA: TGTGCCAGCAGCTTAGGGGGGACTAGCGCCTACAATGAGCAGTTCTTC. This codes for CASSLGGTSAYNEQFF.

In its sample, this clone was seen many times. The chain is built from TRBV2 and TRBJ2-7; TRBD1 aligns across 7 bases. V lost 5 bases and J lost 3; bases outside the gene matches: 7. Per the germline V gene, CDR1 is SNHLY and CDR2 is FYNNEI. This CDR3 has 14 amino acids. This CDR3 is CASSSQDRRYEQYF. The DNA of the CDR3 is TGTGCCAGCAGTTCCCAGGACAGGCGCTACGAGCAGTACTTC.

The V gene is TRBV6-2 or TRBV6-3, the J gene TRBJ1-2, with TRBD1 matching over 7 bases. After removal of 2 bases from V and 5 bases from J, the junction contained 5 bases not matched to a gene. This CDR3 has 14 amino acids. CDR1 MNHEY and CDR2 SVGEGT come from the germline V gene. The CDR3 nucleotides are TGTGCCAGCAGTTACGGAGCAGGGGGGTATGGCTACACCTTC. Protein: CASSYGAGGYGYTF.

This clone is categorized as medium-sized. This chain links TRBV2 with TRBJ1-5, with TRBD1 matching over 8 bases. The CDR3 has 14 amino acids. With 5 bases clipped from V and 2 bases from J, the junction kept 2 bases outside the gene matches. The V gene's germline CDR1 is SNHLY and CDR2 FYNNEI. CDR3 in DNA: TGTGCCAGCAGTTTGGACAGGGGCAATCAGCCCCAGCATTTT. Residues: CASSLDRGNQPQHF.

The rearrangement uses TRBV2 and TRBJ2-7, with 8 positions matching TRBD2. V lost 4 bases and J lost 2; bases outside the gene matches: 4. Germline CDR1 reads SNHLY; CDR2 reads FYNNEI. The CDR3 covers 14 residues. CDR3 protein: CASSVVGRAYEQYF. CDR3 sequence (DNA): TGTGCCAGCAGTGTTGTCGGGAGGGCCTACGAGCAGTACTTC.

The chain links TRBV28 to TRBJ2-6; D remains ambiguous. The ends were cut back, 4 bases at V and 4 bases at J, with 8 bases in the middle. The CDR3 spans 14 residues. Germline V gene lookup returns CDR1 MDHEN and CDR2 SYDVKM. The chain's CDR3 is CASSSVRGANVLTF. The CDR3 DNA is TGTGCCAGCAGTTCGGTGAGAGGGGCCAACGTCCTGACTTTC.

This chain links TRBV6-5 with TRBJ2-7, with 9 bases that match TRBD1. The CDR3 spans 13 residues. V shed 7 bases and J 3 bases; nucleotides not matched to a gene: 4. CDR1 MNHEY and CDR2 SVGAGI come from the germline V gene. CDR3 in amino acids: CASKRDRVYEQYF. CDR3 coding DNA: TGTGCCAGCAAACGGGACAGGGTCTACGAGCAGTACTTC.

The J gene is TRBJ2-5, the V gene TRBV5-5; TRBD2 matches 8 bases. CDR1 and CDR2 from the germline V gene are SGHKS and YYEKEE (reference sequence). After removal of 4 bases from V and 5 bases from J, the junction contained 10 bases not matched to a gene. This CDR3 is built from 15 residues. Written as DNA, the CDR3 is TGTGCCAGCAGCCCAACCGGGGGGGCACATGAGACCCAGTACTTC. Protein sequence: CASSPTGGAHETQYF.

The count of this clone is one. The rearrangement joins TRBV9 to TRBJ2-7; D is possibly TRBD2 (5 bases). From germline, CDR1 is SGDLS and CDR2 YYNGEE. The CDR3 runs to 14 residues. The V gene lost 6 bases and the J gene lost 2 bases, with 15 bases spanning the gap. The CDR3 protein is CASTPGSGPYEQYF. CDR3 bases: TGTGCCAGCACCCCGGGGTCGGGCCCCTACGAGCAGTACTTC.

V usage is TRBV5-4 and J usage is TRBJ2-3; 8 nucleotides line up with TRBD2. The J segment lost 2 bases and the V segment lost 4 bases, leaving 6 bases of the junction unmatched. CDR1 is SGHNT, CDR2 YYREEE, per germline (reference sequence). CDR3 length: 15 residues. The CDR3 DNA is TGTGCCAGCAGCGGAGGCGGACTAGCCACAGATACGCAGTATTTT. Translation: CASSGGGLATDTQYF. Supplemented by reference TRBV5-4 and TRBJ2-3, the full variable domain reads ETGVTQSPTHLIKTRGQQVTLRCSSQSGHNTVSWYQQALGQGPQFIFQYYREEENGRGNFPPRFSGLQFPNYSSELNVNALELDDSALYLCASSGGGLATDTQYFGPGTRLTVL.

The J gene is TRBJ1-2, the V gene TRBV5-4, with 8 bases identical to TRBD1. This CDR3 is 16 amino acids long. J lost 3 bases, V lost 0 bases, and 7 bases had no gene match. Looked up from germline, CDR1 is SGHNT and CDR2 is YYREEE (reference sequence). The CDR3 is CASSLGTGREDYGYTF. In DNA form, the CDR3 reads TGTGCCAGCAGCTTGGGGACAGGGCGCGAAGACTATGGCTACACCTTC.

Here the CDR3 reads CASSFPGTDKAFF. The CDR3, as DNA: TGTGCCAGCAGCTTCCCCGGGACAGATAAAGCTTTCTTT. The chain joins TRBV7-9 to TRBJ1-1; 7 nucleotides match TRBD1. CDR3 size: 13 residues. V trimming: 3 bases; J trimming: 9 bases; junction bases outside the gene matches: 7. CDR1 and CDR2 (germline): SEHNR, FQNEAQ (reference sequence).

The V and J genes are TRBV3-1 (or the pseudogene TRBV3-2) and TRBJ2-1, with TRBD2 as a possible D gene (6 bases). V shed 2 bases and J shed 4 bases, with 6 bases lying between them. CDR3 length: 13 residues. Germline V gene sequence: CDR1 LGHDT, CDR2 YNNKEL (reference sequence). In nucleotides, the CDR3 is TGTGCCAGCAGCCAACTAGCGTACAATGAGCAGTTCTTC. Translated, it gives CASSQLAYNEQFF.

The chain combines TRBV6-2 or TRBV6-3 with TRBJ1-5; perhaps TRBD1 as D (6 bases). V lost 4 bases and J 6 bases, leaving 22 bases between the germline ends. Germline lookup yields CDR1 MNHEY and CDR2 SVGEGT. The CDR3 sequence is 17 residues long. CDR3 DNA sequence: TGTGCCAGCAGTTCGGGTGGGGGGGCCCCAAACACTCAGCCCCAGCATTTT. Protein: CASSSGGGAPNTQPQHF.

The J gene is TRBJ2-2, the V gene TRBV5-1; D is possibly TRBD1 (6 bases). Germline V gene lookup returns CDR1 SGHRS and CDR2 YFSETQ. This CDR3 comprises 15 residues. Trimming took 2 bases from V and 2 from J, leaving 10 bases between them. CDR3 region: CASSFSGVNTGELFF. In nucleotides, the CDR3 is TGCGCCAGCAGCTTCTCAGGGGTCAACACCGGGGAGCTGTTTTTT.

This chain links TRBV5-1 with TRBJ2-5; no clear D gene. Trimming removed 0 bases from V and 5 bases from J, with 2 bases in between. Germline V CDR1 and CDR2: SGHRS, YFSETQ. CDR3 length: 11 amino acids. CDR3 nucleotide sequence: TGCGCCAGCAGCTTGGCGGAGACCCAGTACTTC. Protein product: CASSLAETQYF.

The chain joins TRBV9 to TRBJ2-2; a weak D match, TRBD2 (5 bases). There are 17 residues in the CDR3. Per the germline V gene, CDR1 is SGDLS and CDR2 is YYNGEE. V was pared by 0 bases and J by 5 bases, with 17 bases between. CDR3 nucleotides: TGTGCCAGCAGCGTAGCATCAGGCGGGTCCGGTACCGGGGAGCTGTTTTTT. This sequence encodes CASSVASGGSGTGELFF. The full variable domain, in which reference TRBV9 and TRBJ2-2 provide the parts outside the CDR3, is DSGVTQTPKHLITATGQRVTLRCSPRSGDLSVYWYQQSLDQGLQFLIQYYNGEERAKGNILERFSAQQFPDLHSELNLSSLELGDSALYFCASSVASGGSGTGELFFGEGSRLTVL.

The chain carries TRBV28 and TRBJ2-3; TRBD2 aligns across 11 bases. CDR1 is MDHEN, CDR2 SYDVKM, per germline. This CDR3 region has 15 residues. V shed 6 bases and J 10 bases; nucleotides not matched to a gene: 12. In nucleotides, the CDR3 is TGTGCCAGCAGAGCACTAGCGGGAGTTTCCCCCGCGCAGTATTTT. Translating it yields CASRALAGVSPAQYF.

The genes are TRBV7-9 and TRBJ2-1; tentatively, D is TRBD2 (6 bases). In germline, CDR1 is SEHNR, CDR2 FQNEAQ (reference sequence). This CDR3 is 17 amino acids long. V lost 1 base and J 6 bases, leaving 19 bases between the germline ends. For the CDR3, the DNA is TGTGCCAGCAGCTTAGTGGTAACCCCCATCGGGGGCAATGAGCAGTTCTTC. Amino acid sequence: CASSLVVTPIGGNEQFF.

This clone has just a few counts. The V gene is TRBV5-1, the J gene TRBJ1-4; D unresolved. Germline lookup yields CDR1 SGHRS and CDR2 YFSETQ. This CDR3 is 15 amino acids long. V shed 4 bases and J shed 7 bases, with 17 bases lying between them. CDR3 DNA sequence: TGCGCCAGCAGCCTGGGCCCTCCTAGAGCTGAAAAACTGTTTTTT. Translating it yields CASSLGPPRAEKLFF.